The 20 T cell receptor beta chains presented below share a single source sample, sequenced in a study of blood T cell repertoires in COVID-19. Profiled with immunoSEQ multiplex PCR; TCRdb holds only in-frame clones, not every one. Counted here are about 200,000 clones, 85% occurring once; the ten biggest clones make up 0.95%. Material: peripheral blood. Every receptor here comes from a man in his 60s with COVID-19, enrolled during active disease.

The rearrangement uses TRBV28 and TRBJ2-5, with D maybe TRBD2 (5 bases). The ends were cut back, 6 bases at V and 1 base at J, with 15 bases in the middle. Germline CDR1 MDHEN, CDR2 SYDVKM. The CDR3 runs to 15 residues. This chain's CDR3 is CASSSPGSGQETQYF. The DNA for the CDR3 is TGTGCCAGCAGCTCGCCGGGAAGCGGCCAAGAGACCCAGTACTTC.

The rearrangement uses TRBV7-9 and TRBJ1-3; tentative D call: TRBD1 (5 bases). CDR1 is SEHNR and CDR2 is FQNEAQ in the germline V gene (reference sequence). V was pared by 3 bases and J by 7 bases, with 10 bases between. The CDR3 length is 13 residues. The CDR3 region has the DNA TGTGCCAGCAGCTTGGGAGGGGTGAACACCATATATTTT. This codes for CASSLGGVNTIYF.

V and J are TRBV4-1 and TRBJ2-7; TRBD2 aligns across 12 bases. The CDR3 is 18 amino acids. Germline CDR1 MGHRA, CDR2 YSYEKL. Germline trimming cut 6 bases from V and 3 bases from J; bases unmatched to any gene: 15. The CDR3 DNA reads TGCGCCAGCAGGCAGTCTGCTAGCGGGAGGGCCAACCACTACGAGCAGTACTTC. Translated, it gives CASRQSASGRANHYEQYF.

The rearrangement links TRBV5-6 to TRBJ2-7, with D perhaps matching TRBD2 (5 bases). CDR1 SGHDT and CDR2 YYEEEE come from the germline V gene. CDR3 length equals 16 residues. Trimming cost V 0 bases and J 2 bases, with 15 bases left between them. The CDR3 loop reads CASSLEGPSWAYEQYF. In DNA, the CDR3 is TGTGCCAGCAGCTTGGAGGGTCCTAGCTGGGCCTACGAGCAGTACTTC.

This chain connects TRBV3-1 (or the pseudogene TRBV3-2) to TRBJ1-1; no definite D call. CDR3 length equals 12 residues. In germline, CDR1 is LGHDT, CDR2 YNNKEL (reference sequence). V gave up 0 bases and J gave up 12 bases, with 11 bases separating them. CDR3 residues: CASSQDRRRSFF. CDR3 coding DNA: TGTGCCAGCAGCCAAGATCGACGGAGGTCTTTCTTT.

The chain has TRBV12-5 and TRBJ2-3; D not certain. Germline CDR1 LGHNT, CDR2 FRNRAP. The ends were cut back, 1 base at V and 8 bases at J, with 7 bases in the middle. The CDR3 contains 12 residues. This chain's CDR3 is CASGLDFGTQYF. CDR3 DNA sequence: TGTGCTAGTGGTTTGGATTTCGGTACGCAGTATTTT.

The J gene is TRBJ2-1, the V gene TRBV19; D might be TRBD2 (5 bases). Germline V gene sequence: CDR1 LNHDA, CDR2 SQIVND (reference sequence). V gave up 3 bases and J gave up 6 bases, with 6 bases separating them. The CDR3 has 12 amino acids. DNA of the CDR3: TGTGCCAGTAGTATGCGGGTCAATGAGCAGTTCTTC. Amino acid sequence: CASSMRVNEQFF.

The gene calls are TRBV29-1 and TRBJ1-1, with D possibly being TRBD1 (6 bases). Germline V gives CDR1 SQVTM, CDR2 ANQGSEA. This CDR3 spans 12 amino acids. Trimming removed 7 bases from V and 0 bases from J, with 9 bases in between. Here the CDR3 DNA reads TGCAGCGCCGGACAGATGAACACTGAAGCTTTCTTT. Its translation: CSAGQMNTEAFF.

The V gene is TRBV5-1, the J gene TRBJ2-5; D is undetermined. The V end was cut by 0 bases, the J end by 1 base, with 7 bases between. CDR1 SGHRS and CDR2 YFSETQ come from the germline V gene. This CDR3 comprises 14 residues. The CDR3: CASSLGRSQETQYF. The CDR3 region has the DNA TGCGCCAGCAGCTTGGGGCGGTCCCAAGAGACCCAGTACTTC.

This rearrangement joins TRBV2 to TRBJ1-5; no clear D gene. CDR1 SNHLY and CDR2 FYNNEI come from the germline V gene. Trimming pared 0 bases from V and 4 bases from J, leaving 10 bases between. The CDR3 runs to 15 residues. CDR3 DNA: TGTGCCAGCAGTGAAGCACTAGGCAGTAATCAGCCCCAGCATTTT. Its protein product is CASSEALGSNQPQHF.

This chain joins TRBV20-1 and TRBJ1-1; the D is unclear. The V gene lost 6 bases and the J gene lost 0 bases, with 5 bases spanning the gap. This CDR3 is 11 amino acids long. The germline V gene encodes CDR1 DFQATT and CDR2 SNEGSKA (reference sequence). The CDR3 here is CSAYVNTEAFF. DNA for the CDR3: TGCAGTGCCTACGTGAACACTGAAGCTTTCTTT.

The genes are TRBV28 and TRBJ1-6; tentatively, D is TRBD1 (6 bases). V was trimmed by 2 bases and J by 7 bases, leaving 18 bases between them. Germline V gives CDR1 MDHEN, CDR2 SYDVKM. The CDR3 extends over 17 amino acids. The CDR3, as DNA: TGTGCCAGCAGTTTAAGGGTGAGAACAGGGTGGAATTCACCCCTCCACTTT. Protein sequence: CASSLRVRTGWNSPLHF. Filled out from reference TRBV28 and TRBJ1-6, the complete variable domain reads DVKVTQSSRYLVKRTGEKVFLECVQDMDHENMFWYRQDPGLGLRLIYFSYDVKMKEKGDIPEGYSVSREKKERFSLILESASTNQTSMYLCASSLRVRTGWNSPLHFGNGTRLTVT.

Here the CDR3 reads CASSPTMSHEQFF. The CDR3 nucleotides are TGTGCCAGCAGCCCCACGATGAGCCATGAGCAGTTCTTC. V gene TRBV9 combines with J gene TRBJ2-1; D unclear. V was pared by 4 bases and J by 8 bases, with 13 bases between. CDR1 is SGDLS, CDR2 YYNGEE, per germline. The CDR3 is 13 amino acids.

The chain's CDR3 is CASSELGRGAAGELFF. CDR3 DNA sequence: TGTGCCAGCAGTGAACTTGGCCGGGGGGCCGCCGGGGAGCTGTTTTTT. V and J are TRBV25-1 and TRBJ2-2; D may be TRBD2 (7 bases). The germline CDR1 and CDR2 sequences are MGHDK and SYGVNS. Trimming took off 2 bases at V and 6 bases at J, with 16 bases between the two ends. There are 16 residues in the CDR3.

The chain employs TRBV5-1 and TRBJ2-7; the match to TRBD1 covers 8 bases. The CDR3 runs 14 residues. Germline V gene sequence: CDR1 SGHRS, CDR2 YFSETQ. J gave up 5 bases and V 0 bases, and 4 bases lay outside the gene matches. The CDR3 DNA follows: TGCGCCAGCAGCTTGGAACAGGGGGTCGACGAGCAGTACTTC. Translated: CASSLEQGVDEQYF.

The chain joins TRBV5-5 to TRBJ2-7; 13 bases match TRBD2. With V trimmed by 3 bases and J by 4 bases, 7 bases remained unmatched. Per germline, CDR1 SGHKS and CDR2 YYEKEE (reference sequence). The CDR3 is made up of 16 amino acids. The CDR3 sequence: CASSSTSGRAQYEQYF. As DNA, the CDR3 is TGTGCCAGCAGCTCCACTAGCGGGAGGGCCCAGTACGAGCAGTACTTC.

The chain has TRBV5-1 and TRBJ2-7, with 8 nucleotides matching TRBD1. This CDR3 has 13 residues. Germline V gene lookup returns CDR1 SGHRS and CDR2 YFSETQ. J was trimmed by 6 bases and V by 4 bases; bases with no gene match: 6. CDR3 DNA sequence: TGCGCCAGCAGCCCAACGGACAGGGCCGAGCAGTACTTC. This gives the protein CASSPTDRAEQYF.

This clone was observed a few times. The gene calls are TRBV3-1 (or the pseudogene TRBV3-2) and TRBJ1-1; D is undetermined. The V and J ends lost 6 bases and 0 bases respectively, with 11 bases between them. CDR1 and CDR2 from the germline V gene are LGHDT and YNNKEL (reference sequence). CDR3 length equals 14 residues. This CDR3 reads CASRATEMNTEAFF. CDR3 in DNA: TGTGCCAGCAGGGCTACAGAAATGAACACTGAAGCTTTCTTT.

This chain uses TRBV2 with TRBJ2-1; 7 bases are shared with TRBD1. Germline assignment: CDR1 SNHLY and CDR2 FYNNEI. V trimming: 6 bases; J trimming: 8 bases; junction bases outside the gene matches: 7. The CDR3 length is 13 residues. The CDR3 spells CASSVDRDDEQFF. The CDR3 DNA sequence: TGTGCCAGCAGCGTTGACAGGGATGATGAGCAGTTCTTC. Full variable domain (remainder filled in from reference TRBV2 and TRBJ2-1): EPEVTQTPSHQVTQMGQEVILRCVPISNHLYFYWYRQILGQKVEFLVSFYNNEISEKSEIFDDQFSVERPDGSNFTLKIRSTKLEDSAMYFCASSVDRDDEQFFGPGTRLTVL.

The table lists this clone with a count of one. This sequence joins TRBV12-5 and TRBJ2-3; 11 bases match TRBD2. Germline trimming cut 4 bases from V and 4 bases from J; bases unmatched to any gene: 4. The CDR3 is 15 amino acids. CDR1 and CDR2 (germline): LGHNT, FRNRAP. CDR3 DNA sequence: TGTGCTAGTGGTTCCGGGACTAGCGGCGCAGATACGCAGTATTTT. Its protein is CASGSGTSGADTQYF.